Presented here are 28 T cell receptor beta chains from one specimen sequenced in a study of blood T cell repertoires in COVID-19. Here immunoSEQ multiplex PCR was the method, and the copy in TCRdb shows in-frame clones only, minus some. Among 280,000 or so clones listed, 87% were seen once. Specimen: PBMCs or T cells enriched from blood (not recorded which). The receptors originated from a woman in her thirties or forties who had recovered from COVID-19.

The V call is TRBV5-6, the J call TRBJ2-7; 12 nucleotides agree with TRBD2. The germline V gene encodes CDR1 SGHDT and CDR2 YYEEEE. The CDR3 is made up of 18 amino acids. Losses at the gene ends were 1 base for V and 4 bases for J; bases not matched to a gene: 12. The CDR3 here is CASSLWGSSGRGNYEQYF. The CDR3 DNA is TGTGCCAGCAGCTTGTGGGGGTCTAGCGGGAGGGGAAATTACGAGCAGTACTTC.

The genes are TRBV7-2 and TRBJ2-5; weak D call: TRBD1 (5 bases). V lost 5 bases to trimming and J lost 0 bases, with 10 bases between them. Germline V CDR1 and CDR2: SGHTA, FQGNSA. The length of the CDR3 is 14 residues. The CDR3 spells CASSPRQYQETQYF. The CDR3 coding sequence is TGTGCCAGCAGCCCCCGACAGTACCAAGAGACCCAGTACTTC.

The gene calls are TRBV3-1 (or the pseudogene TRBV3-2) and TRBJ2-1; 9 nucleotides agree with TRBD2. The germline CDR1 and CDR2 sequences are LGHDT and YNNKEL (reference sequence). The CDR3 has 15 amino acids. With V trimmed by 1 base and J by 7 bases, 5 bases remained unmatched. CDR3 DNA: TGTGCCAGCAGCCAAGCTGGCGGGAGGGAGAATGAGCAGTTCTTC. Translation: CASSQAGGRENEQFF.

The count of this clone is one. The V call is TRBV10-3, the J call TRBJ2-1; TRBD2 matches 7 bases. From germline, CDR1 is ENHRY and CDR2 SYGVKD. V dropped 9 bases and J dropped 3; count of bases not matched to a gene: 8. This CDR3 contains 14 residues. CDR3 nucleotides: TGTGCCATAAACGAGCGGGAAAACTACAATGAGCAGTTCTTC. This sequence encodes CAINERENYNEQFF.

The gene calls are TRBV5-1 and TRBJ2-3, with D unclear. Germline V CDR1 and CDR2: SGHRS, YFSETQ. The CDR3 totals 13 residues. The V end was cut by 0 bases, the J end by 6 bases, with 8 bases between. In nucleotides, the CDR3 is TGCGCCAGCAGCTTGGAGCTGTCCGATACGCAGTATTTT. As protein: CASSLELSDTQYF.

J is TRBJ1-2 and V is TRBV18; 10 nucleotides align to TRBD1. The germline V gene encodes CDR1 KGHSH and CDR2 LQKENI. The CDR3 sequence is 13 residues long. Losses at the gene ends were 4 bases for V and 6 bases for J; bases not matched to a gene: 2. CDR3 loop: CASSRDRGNGYTF. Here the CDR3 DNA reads TGTGCCAGCTCACGGGACAGGGGAAATGGCTACACCTTC.

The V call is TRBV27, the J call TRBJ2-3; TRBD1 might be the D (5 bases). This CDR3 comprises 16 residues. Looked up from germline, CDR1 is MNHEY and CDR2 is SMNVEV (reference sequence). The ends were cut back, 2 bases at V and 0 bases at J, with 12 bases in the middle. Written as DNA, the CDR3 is TGTGCCAGCAGTTTAGGCAGGGTCTGGAGCACAGATACGCAGTATTTT. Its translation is CASSLGRVWSTDTQYF.

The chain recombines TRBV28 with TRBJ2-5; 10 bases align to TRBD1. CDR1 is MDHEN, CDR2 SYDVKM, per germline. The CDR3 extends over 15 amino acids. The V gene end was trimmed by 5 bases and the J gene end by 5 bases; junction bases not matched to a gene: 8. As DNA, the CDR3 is TGTGCCAGCAGTAGTCGGGGACAGGGGAGGGAGACCCAGTACTTC. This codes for CASSSRGQGRETQYF.

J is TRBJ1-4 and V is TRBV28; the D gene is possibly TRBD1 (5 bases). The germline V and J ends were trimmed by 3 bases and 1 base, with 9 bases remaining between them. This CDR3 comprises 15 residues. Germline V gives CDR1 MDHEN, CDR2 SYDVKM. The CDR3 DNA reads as TGTGCCAGCAGTTTCCCGCAGGGAACTAATGAAAAACTGTTTTTT. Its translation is CASSFPQGTNEKLFF.

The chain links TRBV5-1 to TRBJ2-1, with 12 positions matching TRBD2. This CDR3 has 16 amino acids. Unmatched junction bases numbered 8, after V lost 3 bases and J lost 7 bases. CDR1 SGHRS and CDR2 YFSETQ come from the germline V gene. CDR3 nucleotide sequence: TGCGCCAGCAGCTCTGGGAGGACTAGCGGGATGAATGAGCAGTTCTTC. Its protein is CASSSGRTSGMNEQFF.

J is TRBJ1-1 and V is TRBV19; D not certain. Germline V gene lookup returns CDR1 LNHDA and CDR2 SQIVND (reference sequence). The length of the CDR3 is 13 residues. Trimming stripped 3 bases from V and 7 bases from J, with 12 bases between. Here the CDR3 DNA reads TGTGCCAGTAGTATGAGGCCAGAGCTTGAAGCTTTCTTT. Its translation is CASSMRPELEAFF.

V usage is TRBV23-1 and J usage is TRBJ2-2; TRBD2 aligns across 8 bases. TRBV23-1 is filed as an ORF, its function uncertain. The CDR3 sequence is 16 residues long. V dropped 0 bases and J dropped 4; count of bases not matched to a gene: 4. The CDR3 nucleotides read TGCGCCAGCAGTCAATCAAAGCGGGAGAGCACCGGGGAGCTGTTTTTT. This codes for CASSQSKRESTGELFF.

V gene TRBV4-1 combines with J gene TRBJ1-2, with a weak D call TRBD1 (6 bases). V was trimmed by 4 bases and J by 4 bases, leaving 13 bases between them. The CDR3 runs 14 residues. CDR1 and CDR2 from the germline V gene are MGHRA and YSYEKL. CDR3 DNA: TGCGCCAGCAGCCGGGGGCTCGGGGTCTATGGCTACACCTTC. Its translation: CASSRGLGVYGYTF.

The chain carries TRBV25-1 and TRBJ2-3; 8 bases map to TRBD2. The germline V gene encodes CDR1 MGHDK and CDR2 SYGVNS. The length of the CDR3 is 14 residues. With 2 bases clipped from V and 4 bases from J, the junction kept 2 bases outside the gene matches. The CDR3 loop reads CASSEGTSADTQYF. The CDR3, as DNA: TGTGCCAGCAGTGAAGGGACTAGTGCAGATACGCAGTATTTT.

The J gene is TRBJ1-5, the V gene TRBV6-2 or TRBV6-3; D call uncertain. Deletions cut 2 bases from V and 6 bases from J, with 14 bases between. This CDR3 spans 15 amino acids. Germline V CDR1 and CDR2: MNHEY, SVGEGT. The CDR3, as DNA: TGTGCCAGCAGTTACCAAGCGTTAGGAGGTCAGCCCCAGCATTTT. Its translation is CASSYQALGGQPQHF.

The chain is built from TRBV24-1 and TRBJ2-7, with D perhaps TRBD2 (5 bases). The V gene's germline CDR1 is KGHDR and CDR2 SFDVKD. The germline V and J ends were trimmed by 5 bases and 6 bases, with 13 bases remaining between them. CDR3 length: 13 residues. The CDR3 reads CATSASPRGEQYF. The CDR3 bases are TGTGCCACCAGTGCCTCCCCACGGGGCGAGCAGTACTTC.

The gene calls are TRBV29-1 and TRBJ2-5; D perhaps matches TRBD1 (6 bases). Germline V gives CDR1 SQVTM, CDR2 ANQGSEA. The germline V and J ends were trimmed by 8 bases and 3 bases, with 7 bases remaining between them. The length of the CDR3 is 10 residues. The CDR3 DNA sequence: TGCAGCACAGGGAAAGAGACCCAGTACTTC. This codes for CSTGKETQYF. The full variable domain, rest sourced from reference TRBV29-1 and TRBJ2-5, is SAVISQKPSRDICQRGTSLTIQCQVDSQVTMMFWYRQQPGQSLTLIATANQGSEATYESGFVIDKFPISRPNLTFSTLTVSNMSPEDSSIYLCSTGKETQYFGPGTRLLVL.

DNA of the CDR3: TGTGCCAGCAGCGACCGGGACAGGGACTCCTACGAGCAGTACTTC. Encoded protein: CASSDRDRDSYEQYF. This chain links TRBV7-9 with TRBJ2-7, with 9 bases matching TRBD1. Germline V gene sequence: CDR1 SEHNR, CDR2 FQNEAQ (reference sequence). V gave up 5 bases and J gave up 0 bases; unmatched junction bases: 5. The CDR3 runs 15 residues.

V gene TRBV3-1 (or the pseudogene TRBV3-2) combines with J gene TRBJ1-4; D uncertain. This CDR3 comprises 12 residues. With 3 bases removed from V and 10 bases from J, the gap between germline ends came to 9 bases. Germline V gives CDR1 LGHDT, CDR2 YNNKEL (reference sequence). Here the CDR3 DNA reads TGTGCCAGCAGCCAGCGACTTACAAAACTGTTTTTT. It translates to CASSQRLTKLFF.

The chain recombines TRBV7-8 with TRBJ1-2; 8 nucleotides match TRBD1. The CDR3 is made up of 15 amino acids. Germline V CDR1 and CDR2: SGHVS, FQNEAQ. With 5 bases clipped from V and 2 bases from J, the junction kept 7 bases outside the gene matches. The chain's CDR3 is CASSPWDRLNYGYTF. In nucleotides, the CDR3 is TGTGCCAGCAGCCCATGGGACAGGCTGAACTATGGCTACACCTTC.

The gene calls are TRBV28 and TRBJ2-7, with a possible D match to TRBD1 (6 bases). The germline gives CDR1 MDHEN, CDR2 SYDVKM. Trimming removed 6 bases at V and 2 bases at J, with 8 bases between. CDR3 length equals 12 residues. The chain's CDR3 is CASRRTAYEQYF. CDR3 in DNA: TGTGCCAGCAGGCGGACAGCCTACGAGCAGTACTTC. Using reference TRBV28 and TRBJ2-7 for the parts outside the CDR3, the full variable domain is DVKVTQSSRYLVKRTGEKVFLECVQDMDHENMFWYRQDPGLGLRLIYFSYDVKMKEKGDIPEGYSVSREKKERFSLILESASTNQTSMYLCASRRTAYEQYFGPGTRLTVT.

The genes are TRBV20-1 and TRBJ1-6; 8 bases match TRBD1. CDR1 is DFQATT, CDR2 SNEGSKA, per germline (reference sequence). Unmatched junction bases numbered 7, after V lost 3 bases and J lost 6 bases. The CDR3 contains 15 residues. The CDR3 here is CSASKAGGGNSPLHF. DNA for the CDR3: TGCAGTGCTAGTAAGGCAGGGGGCGGTAATTCACCCCTCCACTTT.

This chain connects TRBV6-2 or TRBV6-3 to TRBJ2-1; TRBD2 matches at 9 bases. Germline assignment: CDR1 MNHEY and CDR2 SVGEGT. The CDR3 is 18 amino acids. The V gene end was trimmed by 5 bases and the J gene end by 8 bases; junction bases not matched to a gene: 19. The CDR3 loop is CASSPDSPLAGEVDEQFF. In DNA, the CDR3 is TGTGCCAGCAGTCCCGACTCTCCATTAGCGGGAGAGGTCGATGAGCAGTTCTTC.

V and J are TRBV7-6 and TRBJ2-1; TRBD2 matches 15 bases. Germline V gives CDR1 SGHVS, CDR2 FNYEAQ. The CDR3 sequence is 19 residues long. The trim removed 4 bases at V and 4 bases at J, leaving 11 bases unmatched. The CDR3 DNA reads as TGTGCCAGCAGCTCGACCGGGACTAGCGGGAGGACGGTGTACAATGAGCAGTTCTTC. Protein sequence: CASSSTGTSGRTVYNEQFF.

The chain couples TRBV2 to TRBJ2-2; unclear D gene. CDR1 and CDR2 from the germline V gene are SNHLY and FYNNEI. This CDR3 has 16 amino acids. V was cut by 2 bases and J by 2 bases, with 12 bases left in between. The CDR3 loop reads CASSEFAAENTGELFF. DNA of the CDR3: TGTGCCAGCAGTGAATTTGCCGCAGAAAACACCGGGGAGCTGTTTTTT.

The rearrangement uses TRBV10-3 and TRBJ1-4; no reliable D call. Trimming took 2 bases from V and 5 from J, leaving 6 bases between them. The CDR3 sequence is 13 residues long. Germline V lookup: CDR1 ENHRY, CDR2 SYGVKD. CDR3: CAISEPGNEKLFF. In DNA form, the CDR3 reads TGTGCCATCAGTGAGCCGGGAAATGAAAAACTGTTTTTT.

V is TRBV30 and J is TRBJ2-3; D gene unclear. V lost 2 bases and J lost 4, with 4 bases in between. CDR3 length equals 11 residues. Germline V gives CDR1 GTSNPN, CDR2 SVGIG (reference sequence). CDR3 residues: CAWSRADTQYF. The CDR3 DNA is TGTGCCTGGAGTCGAGCAGATACGCAGTATTTT.

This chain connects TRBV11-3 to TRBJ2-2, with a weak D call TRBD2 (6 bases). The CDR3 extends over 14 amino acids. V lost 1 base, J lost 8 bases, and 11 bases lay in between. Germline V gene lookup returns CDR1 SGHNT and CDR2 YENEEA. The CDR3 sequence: CASSLGAGTGELFF. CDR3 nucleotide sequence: TGTGCCAGCAGCTTAGGGGCGGGAACGGGGGAGCTGTTTTTT.